In its sample, the clone carrying this TCR beta chain was seen many times. Its antigen is still unknown. This sample is drawn from a study of human T cells and chemical hapten exposure. Study-wide context: Across the whole study, which lasted around 24 weeks, patients were given diphenylcyclopropenone on the scalp once a week. Women made up most patients, who had alopecia areata, totalis or universalis.

Documented time point: pre-sensitization, week 0. Treatment defined: therapeutic diphenylcyclopropenone sensitization with weekly scalp DPC. Alopecia patients deemed DPC-suitable, aged 18 to 70, excluding pregnancy. Study-wide findings and caveats: Against controls, expanded TCRs gave rise to significantly more large CDR3 similarity clusters.

TCRdb itself ran the RACE reads through MiXCR, one entry per CDR3 protein. The sample gives 270,000 or so distinct CDR3 sequences, roughly 8% of which show up once; roughly 1.2% is in the top ten. The sample here was whole blood, taken in connection with sensitization to the hapten diphenylcyclopropenone (DPC). The source is a man younger than 35 with alopecia areata. Some clones in this sample may be carry-over from other donors' samples.

The CDR3, as DNA: TGCAGTGCTAGAGACTCGGTGACAGGTCTCCCGTTTCTGTCCTCTAGGGGCTATGGCTACACCTTC. It yields the protein CSARDSVTGLPFLSSRGYGYTF. This chain uses TRBV20-1 with TRBJ1-2; D is possibly TRBD1 (6 bases). Trimming took 0 bases from V and 4 from J, leaving 36 bases between them. CDR1 and CDR2 from the germline V gene are DFQATT and SNEGSKA (reference sequence). The CDR3 sequence is 22 residues long.